Shown below are 28 T cell receptor beta chains from a single sample sequenced in a study of blood T cells in healthy people across ages. A second roughly 6 to 11 cycle PCR used barcoded and J-beta primers. TCRdb ran MiXCR on the 5' RACE reads and lists one entry per CDR3 protein. The sample shows hundreds of thousands of distinct CDR3 sequences, 20% to 25% of them seen only once. The same sample was also used in a study of T cells of mothers and their children.

The specimen sequenced was blood. All receptors derive from a boy between 5 and 17 years old in good health.

The chain's CDR3 is CASSPSAGYEQYF. The CDR3 coding sequence is TGTGCCAGCAGCCCTTCTGCGGGGTACGAGCAGTACTTC. The J gene is TRBJ2-7, the V gene TRBV7-3; perhaps TRBD2 as D (6 bases). The CDR3 runs 13 residues. CDR1 is SGHTA, CDR2 FQGTGA, per germline. V was cut by 5 bases and J by 4 bases, with 12 bases left in between.

The chain combines TRBV15 with TRBJ1-2, with D possibly being TRBD1 (5 bases). The CDR3 covers 17 residues. Germline-derived CDR1 and CDR2 are LNHNV and YYDKDF (reference sequence). V was pared by 0 bases and J by 4 bases, with 18 bases between. CDR3 loop: CATSRDPGPGVSYGYTF. CDR3 nucleotide sequence: TGTGCCACCAGCAGAGATCCCGGACCGGGGGTGAGCTATGGCTACACCTTC. Full variable domain (missing parts from reference TRBV15 and TRBJ1-2): DAMVIQNPRYQVTQFGKPVTLSCSQTLNHNVMYWYQQKSSQAPKLLFHYYDKDFNNEADTPDNFQSRRPNTSFCFLDIRSPGLGDTAMYLCATSRDPGPGVSYGYTFGSGTRLTVV.

This clonotype has only a few counts. The chain joins TRBV5-1 to TRBJ2-6; TRBD1 matches at 7 bases. CDR1 and CDR2 (germline): SGHRS, YFSETQ. Unmatched junction bases numbered 4, after V lost 4 bases and J lost 0 bases. There are 16 residues in the CDR3. The DNA for the CDR3 is TGCGCCAGCAGCCCGGGACAGTTCTCTGGGGCCAACGTCCTGACTTTC. The encoded protein is CASSPGQFSGANVLTF.

In its sample, this clonotype was seen a few times. The junction departs from germline at one end; a sequencing error may be responsible. The chain carries TRBV6-6 and TRBJ2-1, with TRBD2 matching 11 bases. Germline V gene lookup returns CDR1 MNHNY and CDR2 SVGAGI (reference sequence). This CDR3 comprises 13 residues. The CDR3 loop reads CASSPVAGGERFF. CDR3 DNA: TGTGCCAGCAGCCCTGTAGCGGGAGGGGAGCGGTTCTTC.

This sequence joins TRBV29-1 and TRBJ1-2; no reliable D call. This CDR3 has 13 residues. The germline V gene has CDR1 SQVTM and CDR2 ANQGSEA. Trimming cost V 2 bases and J 6 bases, with 13 bases left between them. CDR3 bases: TGCAGCGTTGAAAACCCCAAAGAGGATGGCTACACCTTC. Protein product: CSVENPKEDGYTF.

Notes on this clonotype: Relative to the germline gene, one junction end is altered; a read error may explain this. The V and J genes are TRBV11-3 and TRBJ2-5; D gene unclear. The CDR3 is 12 residues long. Germline CDR1 reads SGHNT; CDR2 reads YENEEA. CDR3 residues: CASSITPETQCF. CDR3 nucleotide sequence: TGTGCCAGCAGCATAACTCCAGAGACCCAGTGCTTC.

The rearrangement uses TRBV12-3 or TRBV12-4 and TRBJ2-3, with D perhaps being TRBD1 or TRBD2 (6 bases each). V shed 7 bases and J shed 6 bases, with 14 bases lying between them. The CDR3 runs to 13 residues. Here the CDR3 DNA reads TGTGCCAGCACCCTCGGGGGCGTGGATACGCAGTATTTT. Translated, it gives CASTLGGVDTQYF.

The chain carries TRBV13 and TRBJ2-1; perhaps TRBD1 as D (5 bases). This CDR3 is built from 14 residues. Trimming stripped 11 bases from V and 9 bases from J, with 23 bases between. Germline V gene sequence: CDR1 PRHDT, CDR2 FYEKMQ (reference sequence). As DNA, the CDR3 is TGTGCCGGCACCACCTTCTTGGCACAGGCTGAGCAGTTCTTC. It is translated as CAGTTFLAQAEQFF.

The rearrangement uses TRBV18 and TRBJ2-6, with no clear D. CDR3 length: 14 amino acids. V gave up 0 bases and J gave up 4 bases, with 4 bases separating them. Germline CDR1 is KGHSH and CDR2 is LQKENI. The CDR3 bases are TGTGCCAGCTCACCACCCGAGGGGGCCAACGTCCTGACTTTC. It translates to CASSPPEGANVLTF.

This clonotype was seen a handful of times. V usage is TRBV29-1 and J usage is TRBJ1-1; D is possibly TRBD1 (6 bases). CDR1 and CDR2 from the germline V gene are SQVTM and ANQGSEA. The CDR3 loop spans 12 amino acids. V lost 4 bases to trimming and J lost 3 bases, with 9 bases between them. The CDR3: CSVGGGDTEAFF. The CDR3 DNA sequence: TGCAGCGTTGGAGGGGGAGACACTGAAGCTTTCTTT.

The gene calls are TRBV29-1 and TRBJ2-1; D remains ambiguous. The germline V gene has CDR1 SQVTM and CDR2 ANQGSEA. The V gene lost 4 bases and the J gene lost 9 bases, with 10 bases spanning the gap. This CDR3 has 11 amino acids. The CDR3 DNA reads as TGCAGCGTTGGGGATTCGGCTGAGCAGTTCTTC. Amino acids: CSVGDSAEQFF.

This clonotype showed up just a few times. The V and J genes are TRBV6-2 or TRBV6-3 and TRBJ2-6; D possibly corresponds to TRBD1 (6 bases). V was pared by 10 bases and J by 0 bases, with 10 bases between. The germline CDR1 and CDR2 sequences are MNHEY and SVGEGT. The CDR3 runs to 14 residues. The CDR3 sequence is CATLGGSGANVLTF. CDR3 nucleotide sequence: TGTGCCACCTTAGGGGGCTCTGGGGCCAACGTCCTGACTTTC.

The chain is built from TRBV5-6 and TRBJ1-1; D is unresolved. The CDR3 covers 14 residues. Germline V gene sequence: CDR1 SGHDT, CDR2 YYEEEE. V was clipped by 1 base and J by 6 bases, with 13 bases between them. The CDR3 DNA reads as TGTGCCAGCAGCTTGTCACCTCTTGGGGCTGAAGCTTTCTTT. It specifies CASSLSPLGAEAFF.

The sample holds a few counts of this clonotype. The chain has TRBV10-3 and TRBJ2-5; tentatively, D is TRBD2 (6 bases). The end of the DNA aligns better with TRBJ2-1, so the J call may be wrong. The CDR3 covers 16 residues. Germline V CDR1 and CDR2: ENHRY, SYGVKD. In nucleotides, the CDR3 is TGTGCCATCAGTGCATGGCCTAGCGATAGTTTCGATGAGCAGTTCTTC. It specifies CAISAWPSDSFDEQFF.

With respect to this clonotype: A much larger clone is a single base away; this may be a read error. The chain recombines TRBV14 with TRBJ2-1; D may be TRBD2 (5 bases). The CDR3 totals 13 residues. The V end was cut by 7 bases, the J end by 9 bases, with 16 bases between. The V gene's germline CDR1 is SGHDN and CDR2 FVKESK. The CDR3 sequence is CASNLSLAVEQFF. The CDR3 bases are TGTGCCAGCAACCTCTCCCTAGCCGTTGAGCAGTTCTTC.

V is TRBV4-3 and J is TRBJ2-5; D gene ambiguous. Trimming removed 1 base from V and 0 bases from J, with 6 bases in between. CDR1 LGHNA and CDR2 YSLEER come from the germline V gene. This CDR3 has 14 amino acids. This chain's CDR3 is CASSQAANQETQYF. CDR3 bases: TGCGCCAGCAGCCAAGCGGCAAACCAAGAGACCCAGTACTTC.

Only a few counts were recorded for this clonotype. The chain recombines TRBV24-1 with TRBJ2-2; TRBD2 might be the D (5 bases). Per germline, CDR1 KGHDR and CDR2 SFDVKD. There are 13 residues in the CDR3. Trimming cost V 12 bases and J 8 bases, with 18 bases left between them. CDR3 protein: CAALDSLTGELFF. The CDR3 DNA follows: TGTGCCGCCCTGGACTCCCTCACTGGGGAGCTGTTTTTT.

This clonotype has more than one count but fewer than ten. The chain is built from TRBV6-5 and TRBJ2-5, with 12 bases lining up with TRBD2. The J call may be faulty, since TRBJ2-1 better matches the DNA end. Germline V gene sequence: CDR1 MNHEY, CDR2 SVGAGI. This CDR3 region has 15 residues. DNA of the CDR3: TGTGCCAGCAGTCCTACTAGCGGGGGGTATCGAGAGCAGTTCTTC. It yields the protein CASSPTSGGYREQFF.

The table lists this clonotype with a few counts. The V and J genes are TRBV5-8 and TRBJ2-2, with a possible D match to TRBD1 (5 bases). CDR1 and CDR2 from the germline V gene are SGHTS and YDEGEE. V lost 0 bases to trimming and J lost 6 bases, with 15 bases between them. The CDR3 runs to 16 residues. The CDR3 sequence: CASSLVRQGTAGELFF. Here the CDR3 DNA reads TGTGCCAGCAGCTTGGTTCGGCAGGGTACCGCCGGGGAGCTGTTTTTT.

This clonotype was seen a handful of times. This rearrangement joins TRBV19 to TRBJ1-2; possible D gene TRBD1, 6 bases. Germline-derived CDR1 and CDR2 are LNHDA and SQIVND (reference sequence). V was shortened by 6 bases and J by 3 bases, with 17 bases between the two germline ends. The CDR3 is 15 residues long. In nucleotides, the CDR3 is TGTGCCAGTAGCCCGCGCCGGGACACCGACTATGGCTACACCTTC. It specifies CASSPRRDTDYGYTF.

This clonotype was seen a handful of times. This chain joins TRBV6-1 and TRBJ1-1; 10 bases are shared with TRBD1. V lost 11 bases, J lost 5 bases, and 8 bases stayed unmatched. CDR3 length equals 13 residues. Germline CDR1 reads MNHNS; CDR2 reads SASEGT. The CDR3 DNA reads TGTGCCTCCAAGGGACAGGGGTGGACTGAAGCTTTCTTT. Its translation is CASKGQGWTEAFF.

This chain joins TRBV5-1 and TRBJ2-4; possibly TRBD1 for D (5 bases). The ends were cut back, 8 bases at V and 0 bases at J, with 15 bases in the middle. CDR1 is SGHRS, CDR2 YFSETQ, per germline. This CDR3 has 15 amino acids. The CDR3 coding sequence is TGCGCCAGTAGGGAAGGACAACTAGCCAAAAACATTCAGTACTTC. It translates to CASREGQLAKNIQYF.

The V gene is TRBV7-2, the J gene TRBJ1-1; D unclear. CDR1 SGHTA and CDR2 FQGNSA come from the germline V gene. The length of the CDR3 is 12 residues. The V end lost 5 bases, the J end lost 5 bases, and 9 bases lay between the germline ends. Here the CDR3 DNA reads TGTGCCAGCAGCCCTATAGTAACTGAAGCTTTCTTT. Translated: CASSPIVTEAFF. The complete variable domain, with remaining parts taken from reference TRBV7-2 and TRBJ1-1, reads GAGVSQSPSNKVTEKGKDVELRCDPISGHTALYWYRQSLGQGLEFLIYFQGNSAPDKSGLPSDRFSAERTGGSVSTLTIQRTQQEDSAVYLCASSPIVTEAFFGQGTRLTVV.

This clonotype was counted a few times. Its ends do not fully match the called genes, so a read error is possible. V is TRBV12-3 or TRBV12-4 and J is TRBJ1-1; a possible D gene is TRBD1 (6 bases). This CDR3 is 15 amino acids long. The CDR3 spells CACSDTGTGGTEVFF. The CDR3 DNA sequence: TGTGCCTGCAGTGATACAGGGACCGGAGGCACTGAAGTTTTCTTT.

The sample holds one count of this clonotype. The V gene is TRBV2, the J gene TRBJ2-3, with 7 bases matching TRBD2. The J segment lost 2 bases and the V segment lost 4 bases, leaving 12 bases of the junction unmatched. Germline values: CDR1 SNHLY, CDR2 FYNNEI. The CDR3 is 17 residues long. This CDR3 reads CASSGPKAGDYTDTQYF. In DNA form, the CDR3 reads TGTGCCAGCAGTGGACCAAAGGCGGGAGATTACACAGATACGCAGTATTTT.

V gene TRBV28 combines with J gene TRBJ1-4, with unresolved D. The CDR3 loop spans 15 amino acids. The germline CDR1 and CDR2 sequences are MDHEN and SYDVKM. Trimming left V 5 bases short and J 2 bases short, with 12 bases between. Here the CDR3 reads CASSRPAGTNEKLFF. CDR3 DNA: TGTGCCAGCAGTCGCCCCGCCGGGACTAATGAAAAACTGTTTTTT.

The chain combines TRBV7-9 with TRBJ1-5; D gene uncertain. Trimming removed 5 bases at V and 2 bases at J, with 13 bases between. The V gene's germline CDR1 is SEHNR and CDR2 FQNEAQ (reference sequence). This CDR3 is built from 15 residues. The CDR3: CASSGTPVGNQPQHF. CDR3 nucleotide sequence: TGTGCCAGCAGCGGAACTCCAGTGGGCAATCAGCCCCAGCATTTT.

This clonotype was seen at least ten times. The chain is built from TRBV6-2 or TRBV6-3 and TRBJ2-1; a possible D gene is TRBD1 (5 bases). Germline lookup yields CDR1 MNHEY and CDR2 SVGEGT. There are 15 residues in the CDR3. The V end was cut by 5 bases, the J end by 0 bases, with 11 bases between. The CDR3 reads CASSGATNSYNEQFF. CDR3 coding DNA: TGTGCCAGCAGTGGGGCAACTAACTCCTACAATGAGCAGTTCTTC.